This TCR beta chain was sequenced in a study of shared clonotypes between healthy human individuals. The wider study: Per-donor plates numbered three CD4 naive, three CD4 memory, two CD8 naive and one CD8 memory. General study points: Even with large depth, rarefaction showed that sorted-subset sequencing was incomplete.

Donors were healthy HIV-negative adults without recently reported acute infections or vaccinations. TCRdb keeps only in-frame clones here, not all; method: immunoSEQ multiplex PCR. The sample has some 200,000 clones; approximately 92% are singletons. The germline V and J ends were trimmed by 4 bases and 0 bases, with 10 bases remaining between them. Germline CDR1 reads MNHNY; CDR2 reads SVGAGI (reference sequence). The CDR3 is 15 residues long. This clone occurred once. Its target is unknown. The receptor comes from a woman aged 30 to 39 in good health. The rearrangement links TRBV6-6 to TRBJ1-3; D remains ambiguous. The sequencing sample was made of naive CD4+ T cells sorted from blood. Subset given: CD45RA+ positively selected. The CDR3 bases are TGTGCCAGCAGTTTGGGCGGAAGCTCTGGAAACACCATATATTTT. It codes for CASSLGGSSGNTIYF.